The rows below give T cell receptor beta chains drawn from one sample of a study of blood T cell repertoires in COVID-19. Measured with immunoSEQ multiplex PCR; TCRdb has only the in-frame clones, and not every one. This table holds approximately 170,000 clones, around 80% found once. The specimen was peripheral blood. These receptors originate from a woman aged 65 to 85 with COVID-19, enrolled during active disease. Both conserved end residues are part of each CDR3. D genes are given only for firm matches. Clone size appears in some rows only: once, few, many, or a class for an expanded clone.

d_gene: .
j_gene: TRBJ2-3
v_gene: TRBV5-8
abundance: .
CDR3aa: CASSFLSLDTQYF
CDR3nt: TGTGCCAGCAGCTTCCTTAGTTTAGATACGCAGTATTTT

d_gene: .
j_gene: TRBJ1-1
v_gene: TRBV30
abundance: .
CDR3aa: CAWSVSMNTEAFF
CDR3nt: TGTGCCTGGAGTGTTTCCATGAACACTGAAGCTTTCTTT

d_gene: TRBD1
j_gene: TRBJ1-6
v_gene: TRBV5-8
abundance: .
CDR3aa: CASSLDRGNSPLHF
CDR3nt: TGTGCCAGCAGCTTGGACAGGGGCAATTCACCCCTCCACTTT

d_gene: .
j_gene: TRBJ1-5
v_gene: TRBV28
abundance: .
CDR3aa: CASSLITGSNQPQHF
CDR3nt: TGTGCCAGCAGTTTAATCACCGGGAGCAATCAGCCCCAGCATTTT

d_gene: .
j_gene: TRBJ1-3
v_gene: TRBV2
abundance: few
CDR3aa: CASSDQVTSGNTIYF
CDR3nt: TGTGCCAGCAGTGATCAGGTGACCTCTGGAAACACCATATATTTT

d_gene: .
j_gene: TRBJ2-7
v_gene: TRBV5-1
abundance: .
CDR3aa: CASSLAYAGDGYEQYF
CDR3nt: TGCGCCAGCAGCTTGGCCTACGCAGGGGATGGCTACGAGCAGTACTTC

d_gene: .
j_gene: TRBJ1-1
v_gene: TRBV10-3
abundance: .
CDR3aa: CAIFRGGGNTEAFF
CDR3nt: TGTGCCATCTTCCGGGGAGGGGGGAACACTGAAGCTTTCTTT

d_gene: .
j_gene: TRBJ2-1
v_gene: TRBV28
abundance: .
CDR3aa: CASSLGGNNNEQFF
CDR3nt: TGTGCCAGCAGTTTAGGAGGGAACAACAATGAGCAGTTCTTC

d_gene: TRBD2
j_gene: TRBJ2-2
v_gene: TRBV4-1
abundance: .
CDR3aa: CASSPPYSGGADGELFF
CDR3nt: TGCGCCAGCAGCCCCCCATATAGCGGGGGGGCCGACGGGGAGCTGTTTTTT

d_gene: .
j_gene: TRBJ1-1
v_gene: TRBV24-1
abundance: .
CDR3aa: CATSKGGANTEAFF
CDR3nt: TGTGCCACCAGTAAAGGGGGGGCAAACACTGAAGCTTTCTTT

d_gene: .
j_gene: TRBJ2-2
v_gene: TRBV28
abundance: once
CDR3aa: CASVSGGNTGELFF
CDR3nt: TGTGCCAGCGTTTCCGGCGGTAACACCGGGGAGCTGTTTTTT

d_gene: TRBD1
j_gene: TRBJ2-1
v_gene: TRBV5-4
abundance: once
CDR3aa: CASSPRDSYNEQFF
CDR3nt: TGTGCCAGCAGCCCCCGGGACAGTTACAATGAGCAGTTCTTC

d_gene: .
j_gene: TRBJ2-1
v_gene: TRBV2
abundance: .
CDR3aa: CAGSGLTGYNEQFF
CDR3nt: TGTGCCGGCTCGGGACTCACGGGCTACAATGAGCAGTTCTTC

d_gene: .
j_gene: TRBJ2-1
v_gene: TRBV2
abundance: .
CDR3aa: CASSPIPNSYNEQFF
CDR3nt: TGTGCCAGCAGTCCCATTCCCAACTCCTACAATGAGCAGTTCTTC

d_gene: TRBD1
j_gene: TRBJ1-1
v_gene: TRBV6-5
abundance: .
CDR3aa: CASSSVQAGGDGAFF
CDR3nt: TGTGCCAGCAGTTCGGTACAAGCAGGGGGCGACGGTGCTTTCTTT

d_gene: .
j_gene: TRBJ1-4
v_gene: TRBV6-1
abundance: .
CDR3aa: CASSTDSDEKLFF
CDR3nt: TGTGCCAGCAGCACAGACAGCGACGAAAAACTGTTTTTT

d_gene: .
j_gene: TRBJ1-1
v_gene: TRBV28
abundance: .
CDR3aa: CASSPFQGKNTEAFF
CDR3nt: TGTGCCAGCAGTCCTTTCCAGGGGAAGAACACTGAAGCTTTCTTT

d_gene: TRBD2
j_gene: TRBJ2-2
v_gene: TRBV30
abundance: .
CDR3aa: CAWSKPQPTSGTGELFF
CDR3nt: TGTGCCTGGAGCAAACCGCAACCGACTAGCGGTACCGGGGAGCTGTTTTTT

d_gene: .
j_gene: TRBJ2-3
v_gene: TRBV7-9
abundance: .
CDR3aa: CASSTGLSTDTQYF
CDR3nt: TGTGCCAGCAGCACAGGACTAAGCACAGATACGCAGTATTTT

d_gene: .
j_gene: TRBJ1-4
v_gene: TRBV5-6
abundance: .
CDR3aa: CASSLFTSVEKLFF
CDR3nt: TGTGCCAGCAGCTTGTTTACCAGCGTTGAAAAACTGTTTTTT

d_gene: .
j_gene: TRBJ2-7
v_gene: TRBV29-1
abundance: .
CDR3aa: CSVLKGGGGEQYF
CDR3nt: TGCAGCGTCCTAAAAGGAGGAGGCGGCGAGCAGTACTTC

d_gene: .
j_gene: TRBJ1-2
v_gene: TRBV3-1/TRBV3-2
abundance: .
CDR3aa: CASSQGRGNGYTF
CDR3nt: TGTGCCAGCAGCCAAGGCAGGGGAAATGGCTACACCTTC

d_gene: .
j_gene: TRBJ1-1
v_gene: TRBV30
abundance: .
CDR3aa: CAWSAERSTGAFF
CDR3nt: TGTGCCTGGAGTGCGGAGAGGAGCACTGGAGCTTTCTTT

d_gene: TRBD2
j_gene: TRBJ2-1
v_gene: TRBV7-2
abundance: .
CDR3aa: CASSLGGTGLAGYNEQFF
CDR3nt: TGTGCCAGCAGCTTAGGAGGTACGGGACTAGCGGGGTACAATGAGCAGTTCTTC

d_gene: .
j_gene: TRBJ1-5
v_gene: TRBV6-5
abundance: .
CDR3aa: CASRSTGEAQHF
CDR3nt: TGTGCCAGCAGGAGTACGGGTGAGGCCCAGCATTTT

d_gene: TRBD1
j_gene: TRBJ1-6
v_gene: TRBV11-1
abundance: .
CDR3aa: CASSFQGASPLHF
CDR3nt: TGTGCCAGCAGTTTTCAGGGGGCTTCACCCCTCCACTTT

d_gene: .
j_gene: TRBJ2-5
v_gene: TRBV5-1
abundance: .
CDR3aa: CASGQVQETQYF
CDR3nt: TGCGCCAGCGGACAAGTCCAAGAGACCCAGTACTTC

d_gene: TRBD1
j_gene: TRBJ2-1
v_gene: TRBV5-1
abundance: .
CDR3aa: CASSWRDRWYNEQFF
CDR3nt: TGCGCCAGCAGCTGGCGGGACAGGTGGTACAATGAGCAGTTCTTC

d_gene: .
j_gene: TRBJ1-5
v_gene: TRBV9
abundance: .
CDR3aa: CASSLEGTSNQPQHF
CDR3nt: TGTGCCAGCAGCTTGGAGGGGACTAGCAATCAGCCCCAGCATTTT

d_gene: TRBD1
j_gene: TRBJ1-2
v_gene: TRBV9
abundance: .
CDR3aa: CASSLRTGGYTF
CDR3nt: TGTGCCAGCAGCCTGCGGACAGGAGGTTACACCTTC

d_gene: .
j_gene: TRBJ1-1
v_gene: TRBV11-3
abundance: .
CDR3aa: CASSRLGANTEAFF
CDR3nt: TGTGCCAGCAGCCGCCTGGGGGCGAACACTGAAGCTTTCTTT

d_gene: .
j_gene: TRBJ2-1
v_gene: TRBV5-1
abundance: .
CDR3aa: CASSSQGYPYNEQFF
CDR3nt: TGCGCCAGCAGCTCCCAGGGGTACCCCTACAATGAGCAGTTCTTC

d_gene: .
j_gene: TRBJ1-1
v_gene: TRBV6-1
abundance: .
CDR3aa: CASSEGGRGAFF
CDR3nt: TGTGCCAGCAGTGAAGGGGGCAGGGGAGCTTTCTTT

d_gene: .
j_gene: TRBJ1-6
v_gene: TRBV30
abundance: .
CDR3aa: CAGGGNSPLHF
CDR3nt: TGTGCCGGGGGGGGCAATTCACCCCTCCACTTT

d_gene: .
j_gene: TRBJ2-5
v_gene: TRBV27
abundance: .
CDR3aa: CASSLSEQGEETQYF
CDR3nt: TGTGCCAGCAGTTTATCGGAACAGGGTGAAGAGACCCAGTACTTC

d_gene: TRBD1
j_gene: TRBJ1-5
v_gene: TRBV6-2/TRBV6-3
abundance: .
CDR3aa: CASSQRQGTWQPQHF
CDR3nt: TGTGCCAGCAGCCAGAGACAGGGGACTTGGCAGCCCCAGCATTTT

d_gene: .
j_gene: TRBJ1-1
v_gene: TRBV5-1
abundance: .
CDR3aa: CASSRYGQLNTEAFF
CDR3nt: TGCGCCAGCAGCCGATACGGACAACTGAACACTGAAGCTTTCTTT

d_gene: .
j_gene: TRBJ1-2
v_gene: TRBV19
abundance: .
CDR3aa: CASTFSNYGYTF
CDR3nt: TGTGCCAGTACTTTTTCGAACTATGGCTACACCTTC

d_gene: .
j_gene: TRBJ1-2
v_gene: TRBV27
abundance: .
CDR3aa: CASSPLTGKGYGYTF
CDR3nt: TGTGCCAGCAGTCCCCTGACAGGAAAGGGCTATGGCTACACCTTC

d_gene: .
j_gene: TRBJ1-6
v_gene: TRBV5-6
abundance: .
CDR3aa: CASSRNISPLHF
CDR3nt: TGTGCCAGCAGCAGAAACATTTCACCCCTCCACTTT

d_gene: .
j_gene: TRBJ1-2
v_gene: TRBV29-1
abundance: medium-sized
CDR3aa: CSVDLEGGDGYTF
CDR3nt: TGCAGCGTTGACCTGGAGGGAGGAGATGGCTACACCTTC

d_gene: .
j_gene: TRBJ2-3
v_gene: TRBV27
abundance: .
CDR3aa: CASSLAVTDTQYF
CDR3nt: TGTGCCAGCAGTTTAGCAGTCACAGATACGCAGTATTTT

d_gene: .
j_gene: TRBJ2-3
v_gene: TRBV2
abundance: few
CDR3aa: CASRLRGSESTDTQYF
CDR3nt: TGTGCCAGCCGTCTTAGGGGTTCCGAAAGCACAGATACGCAGTATTTT

d_gene: .
j_gene: TRBJ1-1
v_gene: TRBV18
abundance: .
CDR3aa: CASSLGVTEAFF
CDR3nt: TGTGCCAGCTCCCTCGGGGTTACTGAAGCTTTCTTT

d_gene: .
j_gene: TRBJ1-2
v_gene: TRBV30
abundance: .
CDR3aa: CAWADFTGLRDFNYGYTF
CDR3nt: TGTGCCTGGGCTGACTTTACCGGACTCAGAGATTTTAACTATGGCTACACCTTC

d_gene: .
j_gene: TRBJ1-4
v_gene: TRBV5-6
abundance: .
CDR3aa: CASSPRDGPEKLFF
CDR3nt: TGTGCCAGCAGCCCGCGGGATGGGCCTGAAAAACTGTTTTTT

d_gene: .
j_gene: TRBJ2-2
v_gene: TRBV6-4
abundance: .
CDR3aa: CASRIEGFTGELFF
CDR3nt: TGTGCCAGCAGAATTGAGGGATTCACCGGGGAGCTGTTTTTT

d_gene: .
j_gene: TRBJ2-7
v_gene: TRBV10-2
abundance: .
CDR3aa: CASSGNLRYEQYF
CDR3nt: TGCGCCAGCTCAGGGAATCTACGCTACGAGCAGTACTTC

d_gene: .
j_gene: TRBJ2-5
v_gene: TRBV12-3/TRBV12-4
abundance: .
CDR3aa: CASALEGGETQYF
CDR3nt: TGTGCCAGCGCACTAGAGGGGGGGGAGACCCAGTACTTC

d_gene: .
j_gene: TRBJ2-7
v_gene: TRBV6-1
abundance: .
CDR3aa: CASSEGATGLSYEQYF
CDR3nt: TGTGCCAGCAGTGAAGGGGCGACAGGCCTCTCCTACGAGCAGTACTTC

d_gene: TRBD1
j_gene: TRBJ2-7
v_gene: TRBV7-9
abundance: .
CDR3aa: CASSLYRGPYEQYF
CDR3nt: TGTGCCAGCAGCTTATACAGGGGGCCATACGAGCAGTACTTC

d_gene: .
j_gene: TRBJ1-1
v_gene: TRBV25-1
abundance: .
CDR3aa: CASSGFADTEAFF
CDR3nt: TGTGCCAGCAGTGGGTTCGCAGACACTGAAGCTTTCTTT

d_gene: TRBD2
j_gene: TRBJ2-3
v_gene: TRBV4-2
abundance: .
CDR3aa: CASSQVSSGGADTQYF
CDR3nt: TGTGCCAGCAGCCAAGTTTCCAGCGGGGGGGCAGATACGCAGTATTTT

d_gene: TRBD1
j_gene: TRBJ1-1
v_gene: TRBV5-6
abundance: .
CDR3aa: CASSRDRGWTEAFF
CDR3nt: TGTGCCAGCAGTCGGGACAGGGGCTGGACTGAAGCTTTCTTT

d_gene: .
j_gene: TRBJ1-5
v_gene: TRBV28
abundance: .
CDR3aa: CATSTGSGGNQPQHF
CDR3nt: TGTGCCACCTCTACGGGATCGGGCGGCAATCAGCCCCAGCATTTT

d_gene: TRBD2
j_gene: TRBJ2-7
v_gene: TRBV15
abundance: once
CDR3aa: CATSRGAGGLGLLYEQYF
CDR3nt: TGTGCCACCAGCAGAGGAGCGGGAGGGCTAGGGTTACTCTACGAGCAGTACTTC

d_gene: .
j_gene: TRBJ1-6
v_gene: TRBV5-1
abundance: .
CDR3aa: CASSLIFGSPLHF
CDR3nt: TGCGCCAGCAGCTTGATTTTCGGTTCACCCCTCCACTTT